One sample yielded the 30 T cell receptor beta chains listed below, sequenced in a study of cytomegalovirus exposure and HLA in healthy donors. The repertoire was sequenced with immunoSEQ multiplex PCR; TCRdb's copy has only in-frame clones and lacks some. Altogether some 90,000 clones are present, more than 85% being singletons, with the ten largest covering about 6%. The sample taken for sequencing was PBMCs. The source is a man younger than 35 in good health and CMV-seropositive.

V is TRBV5-1 and J is TRBJ2-5; 9 bases align to TRBD2. CDR1 and CDR2 from the germline V gene are SGHRS and YFSETQ. The V gene end was trimmed by 0 bases and the J gene end by 3 bases; junction bases not matched to a gene: 12. The CDR3 covers 18 residues. In DNA, the CDR3 is TGCGCCAGCAGCTTGGGGCTAGCGGGACTCTGGCTGGAAGAGACCCAGTACTTC. Residues: CASSLGLAGLWLEETQYF.

The rearrangement joins TRBV29-1 to TRBJ2-3; D uncertain. The CDR3 covers 14 residues. Trimming cost V 7 bases and J 2 bases, with 16 bases left between them. Germline-derived CDR1 and CDR2 are SQVTM and ANQGSEA. CDR3 sequence: CSGEDLGFTDTQYF. CDR3 nucleotides: TGCAGCGGCGAAGATCTAGGATTCACAGATACGCAGTATTTT.

The chain carries TRBV7-3 and TRBJ2-3; 7 nucleotides match TRBD2. The CDR3 has 18 residues. V lost 3 bases, J lost 0 bases, and 12 bases stayed unmatched. The germline gives CDR1 SGHTA, CDR2 FQGTGA. CDR3 nucleotides: TGTGCCAGCAGCTTCATTCGCGGGAGTTCTAAAAGCACAGATACGCAGTATTTT. Its translation: CASSFIRGSSKSTDTQYF.

The rearrangement joins TRBV19 to TRBJ2-6; 9 bases map to TRBD1. J was trimmed by 4 bases and V by 6 bases; bases with no gene match: 7. Germline values: CDR1 LNHDA, CDR2 SQIVND (reference sequence). The CDR3 length is 16 residues. DNA for the CDR3: TGTGCCAGTAGGAGAACAGGGGGCGAAGGGGCCAACGTCCTGACTTTC. Its translation is CASRRTGGEGANVLTF.

This clone was seen a handful of times. V gene TRBV10-3 combines with J gene TRBJ1-1; 7 nucleotides agree with TRBD1. The germline V gene has CDR1 ENHRY and CDR2 SYGVKD. This CDR3 has 19 residues. V dropped 2 bases and J dropped 1; count of bases not matched to a gene: 16. The CDR3 region is CAISETGQDAFGWNTEAFF. The CDR3 nucleotides are TGTGCCATCAGTGAGACAGGACAGGACGCATTTGGGTGGAACACTGAAGCTTTCTTT.

The chain carries TRBV28 and TRBJ2-2; TRBD2 matches at 11 bases. Germline V gives CDR1 MDHEN, CDR2 SYDVKM. The CDR3 spans 15 residues. After removal of 7 bases from V and 6 bases from J, the junction contained 7 bases not matched to a gene. The CDR3 loop is CASKDSGRASGELFF. CDR3 nucleotide sequence: TGTGCCAGCAAAGATAGCGGGAGGGCCTCCGGGGAGCTGTTTTTT.

The CDR3 nucleotides read TGTGCCAGCAGCTACCGGACAGGCCGTTCACCCCTCCACTTT. Its protein is CASSYRTGRSPLHF. The rearrangement joins TRBV13 to TRBJ1-6; 7 bases fit TRBD1. V trimming: 4 bases; J trimming: 9 bases; junction bases outside the gene matches: 6. The CDR3 runs 14 residues. Germline-derived CDR1 and CDR2 are PRHDT and FYEKMQ (reference sequence).

The CDR3 sequence is CASSPTGTYSYEQYF. CDR3 bases: TGTGCCAGCAGCCCAACCGGGACTTACTCCTACGAGCAGTACTTC. V usage is TRBV11-1 and J usage is TRBJ2-7; maybe TRBD2 (6 bases). CDR3 length: 15 residues. Germline V gene lookup returns CDR1 SGHAT and CDR2 FQDESV (reference sequence). Trimming took 5 bases from V and 0 from J, leaving 14 bases between them.

This clone was detected only a few times. The J gene is TRBJ2-7, the V gene TRBV7-2; unclear D gene. Germline CDR1 SGHTA, CDR2 FQGNSA. The CDR3 has 13 amino acids. V lost 7 bases and J 3 bases, leaving 13 bases between the germline ends. For the CDR3, the DNA is TGTGCCAGCACCAATCAGCGAAACTACGAGCAGTACTTC. Amino acid sequence: CASTNQRNYEQYF. The complete variable domain, with remaining parts taken from reference TRBV7-2 and TRBJ2-7, reads GAGVSQSPSNKVTEKGKDVELRCDPISGHTALYWYRQSLGQGLEFLIYFQGNSAPDKSGLPSDRFSAERTGGSVSTLTIQRTQQEDSAVYLCASTNQRNYEQYFGPGTRLTVT.

The rearrangement uses TRBV19 and TRBJ2-4, with 7 bases aligning to TRBD1. Germline assignment: CDR1 LNHDA and CDR2 SQIVND (reference sequence). The junction had 7 bases not matched to a gene; V was cut back by 6 bases and J by 8 bases. The CDR3 is made up of 13 amino acids. CDR3 sequence (DNA): TGTGCCAGTAGCGACAGGGTGTGGGACATTCAGTACTTC. Its translation: CASSDRVWDIQYF. Full variable domain (rest looked up from reference TRBV19 and TRBJ2-4): DGGITQSPKYLFRKEGQNVTLSCEQNLNHDAMYWYRQDPGQGLRLIYYSQIVNDFQKGDIAEGYSVSREKKESFPLTVTSAQKNPTAFYLCASSDRVWDIQYFGAGTRLSVL.

The sample holds one count of this clone. The rearrangement uses TRBV4-3 and TRBJ2-1; possible D gene TRBD1, 5 bases. Germline-derived CDR1 and CDR2 are LGHNA and YSLEER. V shed 0 bases and J shed 6 bases, with 9 bases lying between them. This CDR3 is built from 14 residues. CDR3 protein: CASSQDRTGNEQFF. CDR3 bases: TGCGCCAGCAGCCAAGATAGAACAGGCAATGAGCAGTTCTTC.

The chain employs TRBV28 and TRBJ2-4; TRBD2 matches 14 bases. From germline, CDR1 is MDHEN and CDR2 SYDVKM. With 8 bases clipped from V and 1 base from J, the junction kept 13 bases outside the gene matches. This CDR3 has 19 residues. CDR3 in DNA: TGTGCCAGCCGCTCACGACTAGCGGGAGGGCCGATCGCCAAAAACATTCAGTACTTC. This codes for CASRSRLAGGPIAKNIQYF.

V is TRBV5-1 and J is TRBJ2-7, with D unclear. The V gene's germline CDR1 is SGHRS and CDR2 YFSETQ. The CDR3 has 13 residues. Trimming stripped 0 bases from V and 2 bases from J, with 6 bases between. CDR3 sequence: CASSLEHPYEQYF. The CDR3, as DNA: TGCGCCAGCAGCTTGGAACACCCCTACGAGCAGTACTTC.

This clone was picked up one time. The CDR3 nucleotides are TGTGCCAGCAATGATGGACAGGGCGGGACCCAGTACTTC. Protein: CASNDGQGGTQYF. The genes are TRBV2 and TRBJ2-5; TRBD1 matches 8 bases. The CDR3 runs 13 residues. Unmatched junction bases numbered 8, after V lost 7 bases and J lost 7 bases. CDR1 is SNHLY and CDR2 is FYNNEI in the germline V gene.

The gene calls are TRBV4-3 and TRBJ2-7, with TRBD1 matching 8 bases. Trimming cost V 2 bases and J 6 bases; bases outside gene matches: 9. CDR3 length equals 15 residues. Germline CDR1 and CDR2: LGHNA and YSLEER. As DNA, the CDR3 is TGCGCCAGCAGCCAATCCCGGACAGGGCTTAGCGAGCAGTACTTC. Translation: CASSQSRTGLSEQYF.

This sequence joins TRBV19 and TRBJ2-3, with D possibly matching TRBD2 (5 bases). V lost 8 bases and J lost 3, with 12 bases in between. Germline V gene lookup returns CDR1 LNHDA and CDR2 SQIVND (reference sequence). The CDR3 consists of 13 residues. The DNA for the CDR3 is TGTGCCAGTGGTAACGGGGAAACAGATACGCAGTATTTT. It translates to CASGNGETDTQYF. Drawing the rest from reference TRBV19 and TRBJ2-3, the complete variable domain is DGGITQSPKYLFRKEGQNVTLSCEQNLNHDAMYWYRQDPGQGLRLIYYSQIVNDFQKGDIAEGYSVSREKKESFPLTVTSAQKNPTAFYLCASGNGETDTQYFGPGTRLTVL.

In this sample, this clone turned up a few times. Within the sample, other DNA sequences also encode this same CDR3. V usage is TRBV29-1 and J usage is TRBJ2-7, with D possibly matching TRBD1 (5 bases). The germline V gene has CDR1 SQVTM and CDR2 ANQGSEA. Trimming shortened V by 4 bases and J by 3 bases, and 7 bases separated the two germline ends. This CDR3 comprises 11 residues. The CDR3 coding sequence is TGCAGCGTTGCCAGGGACTACGAGCAGTACTTC. It codes for CSVARDYEQYF.

The CDR3 spells CASSLGQGLNSPLHF. The DNA for the CDR3 is TGTGCCAGCAGTTTGGGACAGGGACTTAATTCACCCCTCCACTTT. This chain connects TRBV27 to TRBJ1-6; 9 nucleotides agree with TRBD1. Per the germline V gene, CDR1 is MNHEY and CDR2 is SMNVEV (reference sequence). The junction had 3 bases not matched to a gene; V was cut back by 3 bases and J by 6 bases. The CDR3 totals 15 residues.

V gene TRBV7-3 combines with J gene TRBJ2-5; weak D call: TRBD1 (5 bases). The CDR3 spans 15 residues. The germline V gene has CDR1 SGHTA and CDR2 FQGTGA. Trimming cost V 2 bases and J 5 bases, with 15 bases left between them. Here the CDR3 DNA reads TGTGCCAGCAGCTTATTAGCAGGGTCTTCGGAGACCCAGTACTTC. Translating it yields CASSLLAGSSETQYF.

V and J are TRBV9 and TRBJ1-6; possibly TRBD1 for D (6 bases). Germline assignment: CDR1 SGDLS and CDR2 YYNGEE. V lost 0 bases and J lost 5, with 9 bases in between. The CDR3 sequence is 15 residues long. The CDR3 DNA reads TGTGCCAGCAGCGTAGCAGGGGCCAATAATTCACCCCTCCACTTT. It translates to CASSVAGANNSPLHF.

This clone appeared a single time. The J gene is TRBJ1-5, the V gene TRBV7-9, with D perhaps TRBD1 (6 bases). Germline assignment: CDR1 SEHNR and CDR2 FQNEAQ (reference sequence). The CDR3 is 13 amino acids. Between the trimmed V and J ends, which lost 5 bases and 6 bases, there was a span of 11 bases. The CDR3 protein is CASSLGGGQPQHF. In DNA, the CDR3 is TGTGCCAGCAGCCTAGGGGGGGGTCAGCCCCAGCATTTT. The variable domain in full, completed from reference TRBV7-9 and TRBJ1-5, reads DTGVSQNPRHKITKRGQNVTFRCDPISEHNRLYWYRQTLGQGPEFLTYFQNEAQLEKSRLLSDRFSAERPKGSFSTLEIQRTEQGDSAMYLCASSLGGGQPQHFGDGTRLSIL.

This clone was detected once. The rearrangement links TRBV7-2 to TRBJ2-7; TRBD1 agrees at 10 bases. From germline, CDR1 is SGHTA and CDR2 FQGNSA. This CDR3 has 15 residues. The ends lost 6 bases at V and 4 bases at J; junction bases unmatched: 9. CDR3 region: CASSSAGTGDYEQYF. CDR3 DNA sequence: TGTGCCAGCAGTTCAGCCGGGACAGGGGATTACGAGCAGTACTTC. Drawing the rest from reference TRBV7-2 and TRBJ2-7, the complete variable domain is GAGVSQSPSNKVTEKGKDVELRCDPISGHTALYWYRQSLGQGLEFLIYFQGNSAPDKSGLPSDRFSAERTGGSVSTLTIQRTQQEDSAVYLCASSSAGTGDYEQYFGPGTRLTVT.

The chain carries TRBV7-2 and TRBJ2-1, with a possible D match to TRBD2 (5 bases). V dropped 3 bases and J dropped 7 bases, with 13 bases sitting between them. Germline V lookup: CDR1 SGHTA, CDR2 FQGNSA. The CDR3 runs to 14 residues. Here the CDR3 DNA reads TGTGCCAGCAGCTTTAGCGATAGGAGGAATGAGCAGTTCTTC. Translated, it gives CASSFSDRRNEQFF. The full variable domain, with the rest looked up from reference TRBV7-2 and TRBJ2-1, is GAGVSQSPSNKVTEKGKDVELRCDPISGHTALYWYRQSLGQGLEFLIYFQGNSAPDKSGLPSDRFSAERTGGSVSTLTIQRTQQEDSAVYLCASSFSDRRNEQFFGPGTRLTVL.

The chain carries TRBV6-1 and TRBJ1-1; D possibly corresponds to TRBD1 (5 bases). Germline V gene lookup returns CDR1 MNHNS and CDR2 SASEGT. V lost 8 bases, J lost 3 bases, and 13 bases lay in between. The length of the CDR3 is 13 residues. Written as DNA, the CDR3 is TGTGCCAGCCAGATAGACAGAGACACTGAAGCTTTCTTT. This gives the protein CASQIDRDTEAFF.

This clone was counted between two and nine times. The V call is TRBV6-5, the J call TRBJ1-5; 7 bases fit TRBD1. Germline CDR1 MNHEY, CDR2 SVGAGI. The CDR3 extends over 13 amino acids. The V gene end was trimmed by 8 bases and the J gene end by 4 bases; junction bases not matched to a gene: 5. In DNA, the CDR3 is TGTGCCAGCGCGGCAGGGGGGAATCAGCCCCAGCATTTT. Its protein is CASAAGGNQPQHF.

The chain uses TRBV7-2 and TRBJ2-1; TRBD1 might be the D (6 bases). Trimming took off 3 bases at V and 4 bases at J, with 19 bases between the two ends. Germline V gene sequence: CDR1 SGHTA, CDR2 FQGNSA. The CDR3 is 17 residues long. The CDR3 is CASSFPLSGQQYNEQFF. The CDR3 DNA follows: TGTGCCAGCAGCTTTCCACTATCCGGACAGCAGTACAATGAGCAGTTCTTC. The entire variable domain, with the rest obtained from reference TRBV7-2 and TRBJ2-1, is as follows: GAGVSQSPSNKVTEKGKDVELRCDPISGHTALYWYRQSLGQGLEFLIYFQGNSAPDKSGLPSDRFSAERTGGSVSTLTIQRTQQEDSAVYLCASSFPLSGQQYNEQFFGPGTRLTVL.

The V gene is TRBV10-2, the J gene TRBJ1-2, with D tentatively TRBD1 (5 bases). The V gene lost 3 bases and the J gene lost 4 bases, with 27 bases spanning the gap. In germline, CDR1 is WSHSY, CDR2 SAAADI. The CDR3 is made up of 19 amino acids. CDR3 in amino acids: CASSDTTLAGGSLLYGYTF. The CDR3 nucleotides read TGCGCCAGCAGTGATACCACATTGGCGGGGGGGTCTCTTCTCTATGGCTACACCTTC.

V is TRBV29-1 and J is TRBJ2-7, with 8 bases that match TRBD1. The ends lost 7 bases at V and 4 bases at J; junction bases unmatched: 3. The CDR3 loop spans 11 amino acids. Germline CDR1 is SQVTM and CDR2 is ANQGSEA. Here the CDR3 reads CSAGQGYEQYF. As DNA, the CDR3 is TGCAGCGCAGGACAGGGTTACGAGCAGTACTTC.

The CDR3 here is CSAKLGETQYF. The CDR3 DNA sequence: TGCAGTGCTAAACTAGGGGAGACCCAGTACTTC. The rearrangement joins TRBV20-1 to TRBJ2-5; possible D gene TRBD2, 5 bases. The germline V gene has CDR1 DFQATT and CDR2 SNEGSKA (reference sequence). Trimming removed 4 bases at V and 5 bases at J, with 8 bases between. CDR3 size: 11 residues.

The chain links TRBV2 to TRBJ1-1; TRBD1 is a possible D gene (6 bases). Germline assignment: CDR1 SNHLY and CDR2 FYNNEI. The CDR3 extends over 11 amino acids. The V and J ends lost 9 bases and 13 bases respectively, with 18 bases between them. The CDR3 DNA reads TGTGCCAGACAGGGAGCGATGGGCGTTTTCTTT. Translated: CARQGAMGVFF.